These 19 T cell receptor beta chains were sequenced from one sample in a study of blood T cell repertoires in COVID-19. Repertoires were generated with immunoSEQ multiplex PCR, while TCRdb's copy carries only in-frame clones and drops some. The data show about 150,000 clones, with around 84% seen just once and around 1.7% held by the top ten. The source material was peripheral blood. The receptors here all came from a man older than 75 with acute or convalescent COVID-19.

The chain links TRBV6-6 to TRBJ1-2; D might be TRBD1 (5 bases). The V and J ends lost 6 bases and 6 bases respectively, with 17 bases between them. The V gene's germline CDR1 is MNHNY and CDR2 SVGAGI (reference sequence). The CDR3 extends over 14 amino acids. The DNA of the CDR3 is TGTGCCAGCAGCCCAGAGGTTGGGGCCGATGGCTACACCTTC. As protein: CASSPEVGADGYTF.

The chain carries TRBV18 and TRBJ2-3, with TRBD2 matching 9 bases. Germline V gene sequence: CDR1 KGHSH, CDR2 LQKENI. CDR3 length: 17 residues. The V gene end was trimmed by 6 bases and the J gene end by 0 bases; junction bases not matched to a gene: 10. CDR3 in amino acids: CASSLGSGGTSTDTQYF. The CDR3 region has the DNA TGTGCCAGCTCCCTCGGGAGCGGGGGGACTAGCACAGATACGCAGTATTTT.

V and J are TRBV6-5 and TRBJ1-5; no definite D call. With 6 bases removed from V and 1 base from J, the gap between germline ends came to 13 bases. This CDR3 comprises 15 residues. Germline V gene sequence: CDR1 MNHEY, CDR2 SVGAGI. This CDR3 reads CASRRGRGSNQPQHF. CDR3 bases: TGTGCCAGCAGGCGCGGCCGGGGAAGCAATCAGCCCCAGCATTTT.

V is TRBV6-2 or TRBV6-3 and J is TRBJ1-6, with D possibly TRBD1 on 5 matching bases. Germline V gene data show CDR1 as MNHEY and CDR2 as SVGEGT. The CDR3 sequence is 14 residues long. Trimming pared 4 bases from V and 6 bases from J, leaving 10 bases between. The CDR3 region is CASSSWGGNSPLHF. The CDR3 DNA reads TGTGCCAGCAGTTCGTGGGGGGGTAATTCACCCCTCCACTTT.

The rearrangement joins TRBV5-5 to TRBJ2-7, with 9 bases lining up with TRBD2. The V and J ends lost 4 bases and 5 bases, in that order; junction bases with no gene match: 13. Germline loops: CDR1 SGHKS, CDR2 YYEKEE (reference sequence). The length of the CDR3 is 16 residues. This CDR3 is CASSPIAGAPAHEQYF. The CDR3, as DNA: TGTGCCAGCAGCCCTATAGCGGGGGCCCCGGCCCACGAGCAGTACTTC.

The V gene is TRBV5-5, the J gene TRBJ1-5; 8 bases are a match to TRBD1. CDR1 and CDR2 (germline): SGHKS, YYEKEE (reference sequence). Trimming cost V 5 bases and J 2 bases; bases outside gene matches: 6. There are 15 residues in the CDR3. For the CDR3, the DNA is TGTGCCAGCAGTCGGCAGGGGGCGGGCAATCAGCCCCAGCATTTT. Translating it yields CASSRQGAGNQPQHF.

This clone appeared a single time. The genes are TRBV5-4 and TRBJ1-1; 7 bases agree with TRBD1. The germline CDR1 and CDR2 sequences are SGHNT and YYREEE (reference sequence). V dropped 4 bases and J dropped 1; count of bases not matched to a gene: 7. This CDR3 region has 15 residues. CDR3 sequence reads: CASSPAGGRNTEAFF. CDR3 DNA: TGTGCCAGCAGCCCGGCAGGGGGGAGGAACACTGAAGCTTTCTTT.

The chain has TRBV6-5 and TRBJ1-3; TRBD1 might be the D (5 bases). V was clipped by 6 bases and J by 0 bases, with 6 bases between them. Germline V gives CDR1 MNHEY, CDR2 SVGAGI. The CDR3 runs 13 residues. The CDR3 coding sequence is TGTGCCAGCAGCCAGGGCTCTGGAAACACCATATATTTT. It codes for CASSQGSGNTIYF.

V is TRBV5-1 and J is TRBJ2-2, with 8 bases matching TRBD2. CDR3 length equals 15 residues. With 7 bases clipped from V and 5 bases from J, the junction kept 10 bases outside the gene matches. The germline gives CDR1 SGHRS, CDR2 YFSETQ. The DNA of the CDR3 is TGCGCCAGCCGGGAGATAGCGGGGTGGACCGGGGAGCTGTTTTTT. Translating it yields CASREIAGWTGELFF.

This clone was counted only a few times. The chain is built from TRBV5-5 and TRBJ1-5, with D possibly TRBD1 on 5 matching bases. CDR1 SGHKS and CDR2 YYEKEE come from the germline V gene (reference sequence). Trimming left V 4 bases short and J 4 bases short, with 12 bases between. CDR3 length: 14 residues. The CDR3 here is CASSQGVGNQPQHF. The CDR3 coding sequence is TGTGCCAGCAGCCAAGGGGTAGGGAATCAGCCCCAGCATTTT.

The V gene is TRBV4-3, the J gene TRBJ1-2, with D possibly TRBD1 on 6 matching bases. Germline CDR1 is LGHNA and CDR2 is YSLEER. This CDR3 spans 14 amino acids. Trimming shortened V by 6 bases and J by 6 bases, and 17 bases separated the two germline ends. CDR3 coding DNA: TGCGCCAGCAGGGACGAAGGGGGACGGAATGGCTACACCTTC. Residues: CASRDEGGRNGYTF.

The rearrangement joins TRBV7-2 to TRBJ2-5; 7 bases align to TRBD2. This CDR3 is built from 16 residues. CDR1 and CDR2 from the germline V gene are SGHTA and FQGNSA. The V gene end was trimmed by 5 bases and the J gene end by 0 bases; junction bases not matched to a gene: 9. This CDR3 is CASSPRLAAYQETQYF. The DNA of the CDR3 is TGTGCCAGCAGCCCCCGACTAGCCGCGTACCAAGAGACCCAGTACTTC. Combining the CDR3 with reference TRBV7-2 and TRBJ2-5 gives the whole variable domain GAGVSQSPSNKVTEKGKDVELRCDPISGHTALYWYRQSLGQGLEFLIYFQGNSAPDKSGLPSDRFSAERTGGSVSTLTIQRTQQEDSAVYLCASSPRLAAYQETQYFGPGTRLLVL.

This sequence joins TRBV19 and TRBJ1-2; perhaps TRBD1 as D (6 bases). Between the trimmed V and J ends, which lost 7 bases and 3 bases, there was a span of 18 bases. The CDR3 covers 15 residues. Germline V gene sequence: CDR1 LNHDA, CDR2 SQIVND (reference sequence). CDR3 sequence: CASTATGARDYGYTF. CDR3 nucleotides: TGTGCCAGTACCGCGACAGGTGCCCGGGACTATGGCTACACCTTC.

This clone was seen more than once but under ten times. The chain has TRBV5-1 and TRBJ2-1; D gene unclear. Trimming cost V 3 bases and J 5 bases, with 6 bases left between them. CDR1 SGHRS and CDR2 YFSETQ come from the germline V gene. This CDR3 region has 12 residues. CDR3 protein: CASSYGDNEQFF. The CDR3 DNA is TGCGCCAGCAGCTACGGAGACAATGAGCAGTTCTTC.

The V and J genes are TRBV11-2 and TRBJ2-2, with D maybe TRBD2 (6 bases). The CDR3 extends over 15 amino acids. Trimming left V 6 bases short and J 1 base short, with 12 bases between. Germline loops: CDR1 SGHAT, CDR2 FQNNGV. The CDR3 is CASRPPAGNTGELFF. The CDR3 coding sequence is TGTGCCAGCAGACCTCCAGCGGGGAACACCGGGGAGCTGTTTTTT.

This chain uses TRBV6-5 with TRBJ2-7, with D perhaps matching TRBD1 (6 bases). Germline V gene data show CDR1 as MNHEY and CDR2 as SVGAGI. V was trimmed by 6 bases and J by 2 bases, leaving 17 bases between them. The CDR3 has 15 residues. The CDR3 spells CASRPGTLIPYEQYV. CDR3 in DNA: TGTGCCAGCAGGCCCGGGACACTTATTCCCTACGAGCAGTACGTC.

This clone showed up just a few times. The chain carries TRBV15 and TRBJ1-6; D is perhaps TRBD1 (5 bases). The germline V gene has CDR1 LNHNV and CDR2 YYDKDF (reference sequence). The V gene lost 0 bases and the J gene lost 10 bases, with 7 bases spanning the gap. This CDR3 is built from 13 residues. CDR3 sequence reads: CATSREWGSPLHF. CDR3 coding DNA: TGTGCCACCAGCAGAGAATGGGGCTCACCCCTCCACTTT.

The V and J genes are TRBV7-9 and TRBJ2-7; D may be TRBD2 (5 bases). Germline CDR1 SEHNR, CDR2 FQNEAQ (reference sequence). V was shortened by 2 bases and J by 3 bases, with 14 bases between the two germline ends. CDR3 length equals 15 residues. The CDR3 coding sequence is TGTGCCAGCAGCTTAAGCGGTTGGGTGGGCTACGAGCAGTACTTC. It translates to CASSLSGWVGYEQYF.

The CDR3 spells CASSLGEGVQETQYF. The CDR3 DNA reads TGTGCCAGCAGCTTAGGCGAGGGGGTTCAAGAGACCCAGTACTTC. The rearrangement links TRBV11-3 to TRBJ2-5; tentatively, D is TRBD1 (6 bases). Germline loops: CDR1 SGHNT, CDR2 YENEEA. CDR3 size: 15 residues. Trimming pared 1 base from V and 2 bases from J, leaving 11 bases between.